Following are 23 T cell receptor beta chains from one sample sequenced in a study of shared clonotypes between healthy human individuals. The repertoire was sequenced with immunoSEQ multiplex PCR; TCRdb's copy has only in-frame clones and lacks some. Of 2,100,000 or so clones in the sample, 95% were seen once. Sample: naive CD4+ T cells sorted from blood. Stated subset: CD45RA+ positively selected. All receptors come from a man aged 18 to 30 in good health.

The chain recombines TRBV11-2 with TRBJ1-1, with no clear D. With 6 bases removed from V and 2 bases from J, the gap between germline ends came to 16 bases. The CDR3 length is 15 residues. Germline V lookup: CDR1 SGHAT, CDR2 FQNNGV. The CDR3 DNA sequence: TGTGCCAGCAGTTTGGCAGGTGCTATAAACACTGAAGCTTTCTTT. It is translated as CASSLAGAINTEAFF.

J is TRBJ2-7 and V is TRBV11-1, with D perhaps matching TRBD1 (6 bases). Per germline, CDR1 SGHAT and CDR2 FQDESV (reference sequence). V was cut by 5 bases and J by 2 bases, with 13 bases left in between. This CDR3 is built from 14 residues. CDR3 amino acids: CASSLIQGTYEQYF. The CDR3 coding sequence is TGTGCCAGCAGCCTCATACAGGGAACCTACGAGCAGTACTTC.

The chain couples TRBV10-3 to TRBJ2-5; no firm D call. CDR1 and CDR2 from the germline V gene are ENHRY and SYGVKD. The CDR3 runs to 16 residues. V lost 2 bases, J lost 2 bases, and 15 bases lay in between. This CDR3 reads CAISEPRFGLQETQYF. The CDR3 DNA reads TGTGCCATCAGTGAGCCTCGGTTCGGTTTGCAAGAGACCCAGTACTTC.

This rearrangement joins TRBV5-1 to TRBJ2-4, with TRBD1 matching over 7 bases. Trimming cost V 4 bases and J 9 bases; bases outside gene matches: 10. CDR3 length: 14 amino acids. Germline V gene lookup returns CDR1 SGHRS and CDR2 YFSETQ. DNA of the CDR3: TGCGCCAGCAGCCCCGACAGGGTCCAAAGCATTCAGTACTTC. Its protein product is CASSPDRVQSIQYF. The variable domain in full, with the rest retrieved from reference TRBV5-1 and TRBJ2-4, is KAGVTQTPRYLIKTRGQQVTLSCSPISGHRSVSWYQQTPGQGLQFLFEYFSETQRNKGNFPGRFSGRQFSNSRSEMNVSTLELGDSALYLCASSPDRVQSIQYFGAGTRLSVL.

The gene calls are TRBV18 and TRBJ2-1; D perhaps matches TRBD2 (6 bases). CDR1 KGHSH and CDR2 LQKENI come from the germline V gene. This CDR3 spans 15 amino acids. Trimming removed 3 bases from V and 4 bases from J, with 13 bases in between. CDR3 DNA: TGTGCCAGCTCACCTGGGGATGGGGGGTACAATGAGCAGTTCTTC. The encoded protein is CASSPGDGGYNEQFF.

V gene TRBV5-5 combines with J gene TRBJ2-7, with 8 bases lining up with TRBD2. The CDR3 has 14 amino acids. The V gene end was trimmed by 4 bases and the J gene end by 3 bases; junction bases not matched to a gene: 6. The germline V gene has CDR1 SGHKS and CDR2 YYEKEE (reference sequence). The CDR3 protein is CASSLPSGFYEQYF. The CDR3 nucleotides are TGTGCCAGCAGCCTTCCTAGCGGGTTCTACGAGCAGTACTTC.

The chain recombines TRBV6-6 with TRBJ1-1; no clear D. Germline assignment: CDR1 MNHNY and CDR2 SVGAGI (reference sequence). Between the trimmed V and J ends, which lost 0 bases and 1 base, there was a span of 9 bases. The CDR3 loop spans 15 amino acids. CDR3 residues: CASSYSRVTNTEAFF. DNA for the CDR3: TGTGCCAGCAGTTACTCGAGGGTTACGAACACTGAAGCTTTCTTT.

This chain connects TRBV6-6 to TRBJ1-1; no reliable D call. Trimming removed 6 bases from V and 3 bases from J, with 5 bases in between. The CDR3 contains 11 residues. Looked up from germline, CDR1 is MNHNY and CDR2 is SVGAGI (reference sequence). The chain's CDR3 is CASSPYTEAFF. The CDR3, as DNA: TGTGCCAGCAGCCCGTACACTGAAGCTTTCTTT.

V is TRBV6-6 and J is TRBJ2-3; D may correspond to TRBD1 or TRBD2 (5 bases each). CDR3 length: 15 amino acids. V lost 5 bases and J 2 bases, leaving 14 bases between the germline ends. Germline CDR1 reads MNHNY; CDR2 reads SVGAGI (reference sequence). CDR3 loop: CASSIGDLSTDTQYF. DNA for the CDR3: TGTGCCAGCAGTATAGGGGACCTCTCCACAGATACGCAGTATTTT.

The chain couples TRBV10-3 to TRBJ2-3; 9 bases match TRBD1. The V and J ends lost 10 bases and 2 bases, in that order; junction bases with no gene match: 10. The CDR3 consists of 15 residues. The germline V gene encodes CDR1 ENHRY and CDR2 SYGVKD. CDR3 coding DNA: TGTGCCACCATGCAACGGGACAGGGACACAGATACGCAGTATTTT. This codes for CATMQRDRDTDTQYF.

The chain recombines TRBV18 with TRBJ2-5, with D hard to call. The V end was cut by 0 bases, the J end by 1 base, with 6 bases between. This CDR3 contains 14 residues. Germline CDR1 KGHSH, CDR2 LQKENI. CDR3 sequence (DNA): TGTGCCAGCTCACCACCTCAGTCCCAAGAGACCCAGTACTTC. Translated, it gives CASSPPQSQETQYF.

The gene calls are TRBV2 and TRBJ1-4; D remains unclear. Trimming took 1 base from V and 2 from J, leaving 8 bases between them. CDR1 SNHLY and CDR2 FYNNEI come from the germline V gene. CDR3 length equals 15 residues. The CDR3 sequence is CASSEEGNTNEKLFF. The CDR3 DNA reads TGTGCCAGCAGTGAAGAGGGCAACACTAATGAAAAACTGTTTTTT. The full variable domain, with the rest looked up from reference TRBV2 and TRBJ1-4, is EPEVTQTPSHQVTQMGQEVILRCVPISNHLYFYWYRQILGQKVEFLVSFYNNEISEKSEIFDDQFSVERPDGSNFTLKIRSTKLEDSAMYFCASSEEGNTNEKLFFGSGTQLSVL.

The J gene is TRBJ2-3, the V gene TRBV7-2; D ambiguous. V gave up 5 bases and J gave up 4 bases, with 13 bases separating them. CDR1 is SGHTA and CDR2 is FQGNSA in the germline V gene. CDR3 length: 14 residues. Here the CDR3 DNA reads TGTGCCAGCAGCCCCCCACCAATCTCAGATACGCAGTATTTT. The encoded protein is CASSPPPISDTQYF.

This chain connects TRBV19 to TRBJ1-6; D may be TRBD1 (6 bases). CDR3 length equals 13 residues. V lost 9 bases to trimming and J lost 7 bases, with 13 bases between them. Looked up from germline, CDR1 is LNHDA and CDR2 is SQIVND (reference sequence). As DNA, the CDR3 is TGTGCCAGCAGCCAGGGGAAAAATTCACCCCTCCACTTT. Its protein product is CASSQGKNSPLHF.

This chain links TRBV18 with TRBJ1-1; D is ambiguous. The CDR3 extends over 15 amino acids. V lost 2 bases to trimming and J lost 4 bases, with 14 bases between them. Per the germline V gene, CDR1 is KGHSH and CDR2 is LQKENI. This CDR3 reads CASSPFGEPSTEAFF. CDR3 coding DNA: TGTGCCAGCTCACCATTTGGAGAACCAAGCACTGAAGCTTTCTTT.

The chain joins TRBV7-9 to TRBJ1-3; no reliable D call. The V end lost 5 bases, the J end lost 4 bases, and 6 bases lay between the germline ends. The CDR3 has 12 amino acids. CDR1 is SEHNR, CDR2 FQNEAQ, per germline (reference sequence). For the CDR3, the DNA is TGTGCCAGCAGCCCCATCGGAAACACCATATATTTT. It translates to CASSPIGNTIYF.

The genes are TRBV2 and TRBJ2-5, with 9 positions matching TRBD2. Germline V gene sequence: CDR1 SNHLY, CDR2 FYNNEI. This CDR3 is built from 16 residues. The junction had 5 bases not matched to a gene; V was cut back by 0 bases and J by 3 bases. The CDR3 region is CASSEAKASGKETQYF. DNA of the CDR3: TGTGCCAGCAGTGAAGCGAAGGCTAGCGGGAAAGAGACCCAGTACTTC.

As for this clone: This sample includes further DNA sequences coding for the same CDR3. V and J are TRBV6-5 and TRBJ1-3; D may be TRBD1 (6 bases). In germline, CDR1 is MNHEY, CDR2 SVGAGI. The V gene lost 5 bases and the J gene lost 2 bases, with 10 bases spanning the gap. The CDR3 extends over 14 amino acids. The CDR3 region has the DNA TGTGCCAGCAGTCCACAGGGAGCTGGAAACACCATATATTTT. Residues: CASSPQGAGNTIYF.

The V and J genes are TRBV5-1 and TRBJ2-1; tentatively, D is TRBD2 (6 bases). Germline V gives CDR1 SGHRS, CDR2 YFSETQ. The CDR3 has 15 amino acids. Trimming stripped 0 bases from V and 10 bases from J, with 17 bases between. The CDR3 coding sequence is TGCGCCAGCAGCTTGGTTTCGGGAGCATCAGGCGAGCAGTTCTTC. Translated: CASSLVSGASGEQFF.

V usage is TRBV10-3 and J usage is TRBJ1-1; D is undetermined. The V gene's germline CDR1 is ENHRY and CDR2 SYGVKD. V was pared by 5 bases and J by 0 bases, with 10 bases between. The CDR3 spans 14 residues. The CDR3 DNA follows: TGTGCCATCAGTCCCCTGGGGTTGAACACTGAAGCTTTCTTT. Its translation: CAISPLGLNTEAFF.

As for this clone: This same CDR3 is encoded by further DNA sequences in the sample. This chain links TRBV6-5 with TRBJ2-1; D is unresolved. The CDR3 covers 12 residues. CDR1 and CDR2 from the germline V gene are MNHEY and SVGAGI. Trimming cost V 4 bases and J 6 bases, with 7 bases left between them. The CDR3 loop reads CASSFRGNEQFF. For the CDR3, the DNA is TGTGCCAGCAGTTTCCGTGGCAATGAGCAGTTCTTC.

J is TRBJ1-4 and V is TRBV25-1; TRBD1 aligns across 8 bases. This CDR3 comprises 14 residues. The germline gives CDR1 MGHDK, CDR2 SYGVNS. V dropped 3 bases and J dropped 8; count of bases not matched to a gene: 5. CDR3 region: CASSEQGAGEKLFF. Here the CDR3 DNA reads TGTGCCAGCAGTGAGCAGGGGGCAGGGGAAAAACTGTTTTTT.

The DNA for the CDR3 is TGTGCCAGCAGCTATCGGACAGGGACCCTCTATGGCTACACCTTC. This codes for CASSYRTGTLYGYTF. V and J are TRBV7-3 and TRBJ1-2; TRBD1 matches 8 bases. This CDR3 comprises 15 residues. Trimming at V came to 4 bases and at J to 4 bases, leaving 8 bases not matched to a gene. The germline gives CDR1 SGHTA, CDR2 FQGTGA.